Below, one T cell receptor (beta chain) is given with its context. What it binds is unknown. These data originate in a study of cytomegalovirus exposure and HLA in healthy donors. V shed 5 bases and J 2 bases; nucleotides not matched to a gene: 6. CDR1 is MGHDK and CDR2 is SYGVNS in the germline V gene. This CDR3 is built from 15 residues. PCR involved 60 Vbeta and 13 Jbeta primers. Here immunoSEQ multiplex PCR was the method, and the copy in TCRdb shows in-frame clones only, minus some. In the table there are approximately 170,000 clones, approximately 80% of which are singletons. Overall study results and limits: Analysis was carried out at a later point, and it linked a missense DCLRE1C variant to TCR beta V- and J-gene trimming. Researchers reported from a later analysis that most CMV-associated TCR beta chains appeared HLA-restricted.

Sample: PBMCs. The chain is built from TRBV25-1 and TRBJ2-7; 10 bases are shared with TRBD1. The source is a male donor in good health and CMV-seronegative. The CDR3 sequence is CASSTPGTGAYEQYF. For the CDR3, the DNA is TGTGCCAGCAGTACCCCCGGGACAGGGGCCTACGAGCAGTACTTC.